Presented here are 22 T cell receptor beta chains from one specimen sequenced in a study of cytomegalovirus exposure and HLA in healthy donors. The study ran its PCR with 60 Vbeta and 13 Jbeta primers. Profiled with immunoSEQ multiplex PCR; TCRdb holds only in-frame clones, not every one. The profile shows hundreds of thousands of clones, roughly 85% of them singletons. Material for sequencing was PBMCs. Every receptor here comes from a man between 18 and 35 years old in good health and CMV-seronegative.

The chain combines TRBV18 with TRBJ1-4; a weak D match, TRBD1 (6 bases). Germline CDR1 reads KGHSH; CDR2 reads LQKENI. Trimming shortened V by 1 base and J by 0 bases, and 9 bases separated the two germline ends. The CDR3 sequence is 16 residues long. CDR3 in DNA: TGTGCCAGCTCACCACGCCGGACAGCAACTAATGAAAAACTGTTTTTT. This sequence encodes CASSPRRTATNEKLFF.

This clone was found a few times. The CDR3 protein is CASRALNRAVQHF. CDR3 sequence (DNA): TGTGCCAGCCGGGCCCTAAACAGGGCCGTCCAGCATTTT. The chain joins TRBV27 to TRBJ1-5; D is perhaps TRBD1 (6 bases). V was trimmed by 8 bases and J by 12 bases, leaving 20 bases between them. This CDR3 has 13 amino acids. Germline loops: CDR1 MNHEY, CDR2 SMNVEV (reference sequence).

The CDR3, as DNA: TGTGCCAGCTCACCGAGGGGAACAGGGACGAATGAAGCTTTCTTT. As protein: CASSPRGTGTNEAFF. The chain is built from TRBV18 and TRBJ1-1, with D possibly being TRBD1 (6 bases). The CDR3 loop spans 15 amino acids. The germline CDR1 and CDR2 sequences are KGHSH and LQKENI. Trimming cost V 3 bases and J 7 bases, with 18 bases left between them.

The table lists this clone with a count of one. The DNA of the CDR3 is TGCGCCAGCAGCCCGCGAGACTTCCTCACTGAAGCTTTCTTT. Protein sequence: CASSPRDFLTEAFF. The chain carries TRBV5-1 and TRBJ1-1, with D unclear. CDR1 SGHRS and CDR2 YFSETQ come from the germline V gene. V gave up 4 bases and J gave up 4 bases, with 14 bases separating them. CDR3 length: 14 residues. Drawing the rest from reference TRBV5-1 and TRBJ1-1, the complete variable domain is KAGVTQTPRYLIKTRGQQVTLSCSPISGHRSVSWYQQTPGQGLQFLFEYFSETQRNKGNFPGRFSGRQFSNSRSEMNVSTLELGDSALYLCASSPRDFLTEAFFGQGTRLTVV.

The V gene is TRBV5-8, the J gene TRBJ1-5; 7 bases map to TRBD1. The CDR3 has 16 residues. The germline gives CDR1 SGHTS, CDR2 YDEGEE. V lost 5 bases to trimming and J lost 3 bases; unmatched junction nucleotides: 11. The CDR3 loop is CASRVSGQAYNQPQHF. Here the CDR3 DNA reads TGTGCCAGCAGGGTATCCGGACAGGCCTACAATCAGCCCCAGCATTTT.

This clone was seen only once. The rearrangement uses TRBV6-5 and TRBJ1-2, with 8 bases identical to TRBD1. Germline assignment: CDR1 MNHEY and CDR2 SVGAGI. The CDR3 has 15 residues. The J segment lost 2 bases and the V segment lost 4 bases, leaving 6 bases of the junction unmatched. DNA for the CDR3: TGTGCCAGCAGTTCTGGACAGGGCTACAACTATGGCTACACCTTC. Translating gives CASSSGQGYNYGYTF.

The genes are TRBV29-1 and TRBJ2-7; TRBD1 aligns across 8 bases. CDR3 length: 16 residues. Germline CDR1 SQVTM, CDR2 ANQGSEA. V shed 4 bases, J shed 2 bases, and the junction held 13 bases outside the gene matches. The CDR3 sequence: CSVGGTGKGLPYEQYF. CDR3 DNA sequence: TGCAGCGTTGGGGGGACAGGAAAAGGACTCCCCTACGAGCAGTACTTC.

This chain links TRBV27 with TRBJ2-3; 7 bases map to TRBD2. CDR1 MNHEY and CDR2 SMNVEV come from the germline V gene (reference sequence). Trimming removed 3 bases from V and 6 bases from J; junction bases left unmatched: 12. CDR3 length: 16 amino acids. CDR3 in amino acids: CASSFAGGSNVDTQYF. The CDR3 DNA follows: TGTGCCAGCAGTTTTGCCGGCGGGAGTAATGTGGATACGCAGTATTTT.

The gene calls are TRBV4-1 and TRBJ1-4; the D is unclear. Germline values: CDR1 MGHRA, CDR2 YSYEKL. V gave up 0 bases and J gave up 7 bases, with 6 bases separating them. This CDR3 spans 13 amino acids. As DNA, the CDR3 is TGCGCCAGCAGCCAAGAAGGCGGTGAAAAACTGTTTTTT. Protein: CASSQEGGEKLFF.

The chain is built from TRBV7-3 and TRBJ2-1, with TRBD2 matching over 9 bases. The length of the CDR3 is 15 residues. V dropped 4 bases and J dropped 3; count of bases not matched to a gene: 4. Germline lookup yields CDR1 SGHTA and CDR2 FQGTGA. The CDR3: CASSSGTSFYNEQFF. The CDR3 DNA sequence: TGTGCCAGCAGCTCTGGGACTAGCTTCTACAATGAGCAGTTCTTC.

V gene TRBV5-8 combines with J gene TRBJ1-5; 7 nucleotides match TRBD1. Germline V lookup: CDR1 SGHTS, CDR2 YDEGEE. Trimming removed 4 bases from V and 4 bases from J; junction bases left unmatched: 8. CDR3 length equals 15 residues. CDR3 sequence (DNA): TGTGCCAGCAGCCGCGGGGACAGCAAAAATCAGCCCCAGCATTTT. Amino acids: CASSRGDSKNQPQHF.

The CDR3, as DNA: TGCGCCAGCAGCCAGACAGGGAAGCAGCCCCAGCATTTT. Amino acid sequence: CASSQTGKQPQHF. This chain links TRBV4-3 with TRBJ1-5, with 7 bases aligning to TRBD1. The CDR3 extends over 13 amino acids. Trimming cost V 3 bases and J 7 bases; bases outside gene matches: 3. CDR1 and CDR2 from the germline V gene are LGHNA and YSLEER.

The chain is built from TRBV7-2 and TRBJ1-1; D perhaps matches TRBD1 (5 bases). The V gene's germline CDR1 is SGHTA and CDR2 FQGNSA. Trimming took 8 bases from V and 5 from J, leaving 15 bases between them. CDR3 length equals 13 residues. The DNA of the CDR3 is TGTGCCAGCCGAATCGCGGGGGGAACTGAAGCTTTCTTT. Amino acids: CASRIAGGTEAFF.

CDR3 sequence reads: CASSQDDGLDTDTQYF. The CDR3 bases are TGTGCCAGCAGCCAAGATGATGGCCTCGACACAGATACGCAGTATTTT. This chain connects TRBV4-2 to TRBJ2-3, with D uncertain. CDR3 length: 16 amino acids. Germline values: CDR1 LGHNA, CDR2 YNFKEQ. V dropped 0 bases and J dropped 2 bases, with 12 bases sitting between them.

Here the CDR3 DNA reads TGTGCCTCGGAGCCGGGACAGGCTACTGAAGCTTTCTTT. Encoded protein: CASEPGQATEAFF. The genes are TRBV30 and TRBJ1-1; 8 bases fit TRBD1. The CDR3 sequence is 13 residues long. The germline V gene has CDR1 GTSNPN and CDR2 SVGIG (reference sequence). V shed 7 bases, J shed 5 bases, and the junction held 9 bases outside the gene matches.

The V call is TRBV25-1, the J call TRBJ2-5; TRBD2 agrees at 7 bases. V was pared by 0 bases and J by 4 bases, with 2 bases of the junction left unmatched. The CDR3 sequence is 14 residues long. Germline CDR1 MGHDK, CDR2 SYGVNS. This chain's CDR3 is CASSEYQRGETQYF. The CDR3 DNA is TGTGCCAGCAGTGAATATCAGCGGGGAGAGACCCAGTACTTC. The full variable domain, completed using reference TRBV25-1 and TRBJ2-5, is EADIYQTPRYLVIGTGKKITLECSQTMGHDKMYWYQQDPGMELHLIHYSYGVNSTEKGDLSSESTVSRIRTEHFPLTLESARPSHTSQYLCASSEYQRGETQYFGPGTRLLVL.

The V and J genes are TRBV10-3 and TRBJ1-1, with a tentative D call TRBD1 (6 bases). Germline loops: CDR1 ENHRY, CDR2 SYGVKD. The CDR3 is 15 amino acids. V lost 2 bases, J lost 4 bases, and 14 bases lay in between. The CDR3 DNA reads TGTGCCATCAGTGAGATACAGGGCTTTGGCACTGAAGCTTTCTTT. The encoded protein is CAISEIQGFGTEAFF.

The chain uses TRBV6-1 and TRBJ2-7; TRBD1 aligns across 7 bases. CDR1 and CDR2 (germline): MNHNS, SASEGT. V lost 6 bases, J lost 3 bases, and 5 bases stayed unmatched. The CDR3 spans 13 residues. The CDR3 here is CASSSGTDYEQYF. The CDR3, as DNA: TGTGCCAGCAGCTCTGGGACAGACTACGAGCAGTACTTC.

The V and J genes are TRBV7-3 and TRBJ1-1; D might be TRBD1 (5 bases). The CDR3 length is 14 residues. Looked up from germline, CDR1 is SGHTA and CDR2 is FQGTGA. V dropped 3 bases and J dropped 2 bases, with 10 bases sitting between them. The CDR3 nucleotides read TGTGCCAGCAGCTTGGGGCAGGAAAACACTGAAGCTTTCTTT. Translating it yields CASSLGQENTEAFF. The variable domain in full, completed from reference TRBV7-3 and TRBJ1-1, reads GAGVSQTPSNKVTEKGKYVELRCDPISGHTALYWYRQSLGQGPEFLIYFQGTGAADDSGLPNDRFFAVRPEGSVSTLKIQRTERGDSAVYLCASSLGQENTEAFFGQGTRLTVV.

V usage is TRBV30 and J usage is TRBJ1-1; the D is unclear. Trimming removed 2 bases from V and 11 bases from J, with 24 bases in between. Germline values: CDR1 GTSNPN, CDR2 SVGIG (reference sequence). The CDR3 covers 15 residues. The CDR3 reads CAWSSGQDFSSVAFF. The CDR3, as DNA: TGTGCCTGGAGTAGTGGCCAGGATTTTTCTAGCGTCGCTTTCTTT.

The rearrangement links TRBV11-3 to TRBJ1-2; D not certain. The germline V gene encodes CDR1 SGHNT and CDR2 YENEEA. This CDR3 spans 14 amino acids. The V gene lost 5 bases and the J gene lost 5 bases, with 15 bases spanning the gap. In DNA, the CDR3 is TGTGCCAGCAGCGCTCTCGGGCGCGGGTATGGCTACACCTTC. Its protein is CASSALGRGYGYTF. The complete variable domain, with remaining parts taken from reference TRBV11-3 and TRBJ1-2, reads EAGVVQSPRYKIIEKKQPVAFWCNPISGHNTLYWYLQNLGQGPELLIRYENEEAVDDSQLPKDRFSAERLKGVDSTLKIQPAELGDSAVYLCASSALGRGYGYTFGSGTRLTVV.

The rearrangement uses TRBV7-3 and TRBJ2-7; 7 bases map to TRBD2. Germline CDR1 reads SGHTA; CDR2 reads FQGTGA. Trimming at V came to 2 bases and at J to 5 bases, leaving 15 bases not matched to a gene. There are 17 residues in the CDR3. As DNA, the CDR3 is TGTGCCAGCAGCTTATTAGTGGCGAGCGGGATATTCAACGAGCAGTACTTC. Amino acid sequence: CASSLLVASGIFNEQYF.